A selection of T cell receptor beta chains follows, all from one sample in a study of cytomegalovirus exposure and HLA in healthy donors. Sequenced by immunoSEQ multiplex PCR; TCRdb stores in-frame clones only, minus some. The repertoire includes about 120,000 clones, under 12% of them detected once, and about 4.6% sits in the top ten. Source material: PBMCs. The receptors here all came from a woman between 18 and 29 years old in good health and CMV-seropositive. CDR3s include the opening cysteine and the closing phenylalanine or tryptophan. Fields, in order: J gene, V gene, CDR3 protein.

TRBJ1-3 TRBV30 CAGQGGSGNTIYF
TRBJ2-1 TRBV11-3 CASTSFGGSGDEQFF
TRBJ2-1 TRBV7-2 CASSAGLVKFF
TRBJ2-7 TRBV5-6 CASSLQGLAEQYF
TRBJ1-1 TRBV6-1 CASKDSNTEAFF
TRBJ2-1 TRBV6-1 CASSLSGTTYNEQFF
TRBJ2-7 TRBV4-1 CASSQDGAYEQYF
TRBJ2-1 TRBV19 CASSSPWGPYNEQFF
TRBJ2-1 TRBV29-1 CSARLALLNEQFF
TRBJ1-4 TRBV15 CATSNDRHEKLFF
TRBJ2-5 TRBV6-5 CASRPRGGGPETQYF
TRBJ1-4 TRBV2 CASRRTGGGGEKLFF
TRBJ1-2 TRBV7-2 CASSLARRGQGAGGYTF
TRBJ2-3 TRBV7-7 CASSLAGTVTDTQYF
TRBJ1-1 TRBV28 CASGGSQMNTEAFF
TRBJ1-5 TRBV14 CASSQKTGGLNQPQHF
TRBJ1-1 TRBV28 CATSPGGGNTEAFF
TRBJ1-3 TRBV7-9 CASINTGGSGNTIYF
TRBJ2-1 TRBV9 CASSVAGAGGLNEQFF
TRBJ2-7 TRBV10-2 CASSELSGRYEQYF
TRBJ2-2 TRBV11-3 CASSPRSIGELFF
TRBJ2-7 TRBV10-3 CATLANSGEQYF
TRBJ1-1 TRBV11-2 CASSLGEATEAFF
TRBJ1-6 TRBV5-1 CASSFGGQEYNSPLHF
TRBJ2-7 TRBV28 CASSSATLSYEQYF
TRBJ2-1 TRBV5-1 CASSLAFRAGAKNEQFF
TRBJ2-1 TRBV15 CATSRRRDSHNEQFF
TRBJ2-7 TRBV5-5 CASSPDRVLEYEQYF
TRBJ2-7 TRBV5-6 CASSQTGSEQYF
TRBJ2-3 TRBV27 CASSLLAGVDTQYF
TRBJ1-2 TRBV29-1 CSADNTGLTKDGYTF
TRBJ1-2 TRBV9 CASSVGAFTIYGYTF
TRBJ1-1 TRBV29-1 CSAGQGAITEAFF
TRBJ1-1 TRBV2 CATTRDNTEAFF
TRBJ2-2 TRBV27 CASSSSTLAGTANTGELFF